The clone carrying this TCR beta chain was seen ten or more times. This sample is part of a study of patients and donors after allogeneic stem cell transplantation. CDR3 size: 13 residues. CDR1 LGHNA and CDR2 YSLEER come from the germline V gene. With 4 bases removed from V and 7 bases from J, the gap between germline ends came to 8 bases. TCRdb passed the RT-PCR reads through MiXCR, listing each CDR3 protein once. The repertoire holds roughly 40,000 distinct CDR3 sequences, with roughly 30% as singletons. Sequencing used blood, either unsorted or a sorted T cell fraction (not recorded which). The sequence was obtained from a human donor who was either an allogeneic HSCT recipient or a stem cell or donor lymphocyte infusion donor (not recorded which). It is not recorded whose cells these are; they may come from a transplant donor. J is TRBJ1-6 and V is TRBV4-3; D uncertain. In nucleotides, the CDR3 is TGCGCCAGCAGCCCCCTTGTGAATTCACCCCTCCACTTT. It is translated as CASSPLVNSPLHF.